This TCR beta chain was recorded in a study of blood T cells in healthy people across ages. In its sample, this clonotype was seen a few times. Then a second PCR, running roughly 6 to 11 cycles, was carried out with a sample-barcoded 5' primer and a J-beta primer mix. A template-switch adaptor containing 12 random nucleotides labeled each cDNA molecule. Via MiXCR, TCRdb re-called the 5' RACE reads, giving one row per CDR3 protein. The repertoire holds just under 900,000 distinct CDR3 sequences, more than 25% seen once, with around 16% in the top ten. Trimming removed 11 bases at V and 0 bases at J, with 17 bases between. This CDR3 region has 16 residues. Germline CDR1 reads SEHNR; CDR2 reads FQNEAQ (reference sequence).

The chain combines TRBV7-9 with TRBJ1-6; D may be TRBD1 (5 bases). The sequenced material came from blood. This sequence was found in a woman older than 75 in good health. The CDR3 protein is CAWTSHDGSYNSPLHF. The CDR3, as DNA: TGTGCCTGGACATCTCATGACGGCTCCTATAATTCACCCCTCCACTTT.